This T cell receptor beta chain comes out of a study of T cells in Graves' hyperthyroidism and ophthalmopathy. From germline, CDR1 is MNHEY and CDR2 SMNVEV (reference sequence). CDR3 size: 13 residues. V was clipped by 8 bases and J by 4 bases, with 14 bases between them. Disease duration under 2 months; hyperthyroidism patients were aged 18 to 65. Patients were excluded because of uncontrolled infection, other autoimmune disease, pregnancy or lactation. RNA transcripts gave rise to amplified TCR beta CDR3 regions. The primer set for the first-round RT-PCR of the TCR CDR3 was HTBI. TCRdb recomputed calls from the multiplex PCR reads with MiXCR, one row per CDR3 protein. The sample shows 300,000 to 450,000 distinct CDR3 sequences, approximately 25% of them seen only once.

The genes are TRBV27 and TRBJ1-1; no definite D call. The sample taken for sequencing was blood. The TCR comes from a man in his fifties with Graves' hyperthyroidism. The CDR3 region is CASFYGGFTEAFF. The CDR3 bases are TGTGCCAGCTTCTACGGTGGCTTCACTGAAGCTTTCTTT.